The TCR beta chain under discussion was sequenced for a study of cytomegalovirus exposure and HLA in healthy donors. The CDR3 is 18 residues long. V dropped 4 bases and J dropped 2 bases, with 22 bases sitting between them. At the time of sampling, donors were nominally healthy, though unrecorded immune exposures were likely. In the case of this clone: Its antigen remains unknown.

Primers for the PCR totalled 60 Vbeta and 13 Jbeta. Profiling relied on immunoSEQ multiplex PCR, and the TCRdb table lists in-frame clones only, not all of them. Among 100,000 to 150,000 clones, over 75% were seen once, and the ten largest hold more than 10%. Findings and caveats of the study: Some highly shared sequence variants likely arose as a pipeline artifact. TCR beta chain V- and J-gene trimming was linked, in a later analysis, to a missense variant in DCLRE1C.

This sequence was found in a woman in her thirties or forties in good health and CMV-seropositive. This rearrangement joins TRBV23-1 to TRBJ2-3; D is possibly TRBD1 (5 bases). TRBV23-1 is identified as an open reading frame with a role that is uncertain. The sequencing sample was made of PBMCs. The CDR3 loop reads CASSPPKREQDNTDTQYF. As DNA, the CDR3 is TGCGCCAGCAGTCCCCCTAAAAGGGAACAGGACAACACAGATACGCAGTATTTT.